Below, 21 T cell receptor beta chains from the same sample are listed, as sequenced in a study of blood T cell repertoires in COVID-19. Sequencing used immunoSEQ multiplex PCR; TCRdb keeps in-frame clones, though not all of them. The repertoire holds 150,000 or so clones, with over 75% as singletons. The sequenced sample consisted of PBMCs or T cells enriched from blood (not recorded which). The receptor source for this set is a woman between 45 and 60 years old who had recovered from COVID-19.

The rearrangement joins TRBV15 to TRBJ1-5; D perhaps matches TRBD1 (6 bases). The germline V gene encodes CDR1 LNHNV and CDR2 YYDKDF (reference sequence). CDR3 size: 14 residues. Deletions cut 5 bases from V and 4 bases from J, with 12 bases between. The DNA of the CDR3 is TGTGCCACCAGCGGGGGACACCCAAATCAGCCCCAGCATTTT. Its protein is CATSGGHPNQPQHF. Supplemented by reference TRBV15 and TRBJ1-5, the full variable domain reads DAMVIQNPRYQVTQFGKPVTLSCSQTLNHNVMYWYQQKSSQAPKLLFHYYDKDFNNEADTPDNFQSRRPNTSFCFLDIRSPGLGDTAMYLCATSGGHPNQPQHFGDGTRLSIL.

This chain links TRBV5-1 with TRBJ2-5; TRBD2 might be the D (5 bases). Germline assignment: CDR1 SGHRS and CDR2 YFSETQ. The germline V and J ends were trimmed by 2 bases and 2 bases, with 16 bases remaining between them. The CDR3 length is 16 residues. CDR3 coding DNA: TGCGCCAGCAGCTTTTCCATGGGGAGCCCTCAAGAGACCCAGTACTTC. This encodes CASSFSMGSPQETQYF.

This clone was seen only once. The V and J genes are TRBV7-3 and TRBJ2-5; D is undetermined. The CDR3 totals 13 residues. Germline-derived CDR1 and CDR2 are SGHTA and FQGTGA. V shed 2 bases and J shed 5 bases, with 9 bases lying between them. CDR3 bases: TGTGCCAGCAGCTTAGTCACCGGGGAGACCCAGTACTTC. Translating gives CASSLVTGETQYF.

This CDR3 reads CASSLGGGWLFF. The CDR3 nucleotides are TGTGCCAGCAGTTTAGGGGGGGGTTGGCTGTTTTTT. V usage is TRBV12-3 or TRBV12-4 and J usage is TRBJ1-4, with D perhaps matching TRBD1 (5 bases). Trimming stripped 1 base from V and 14 bases from J, with 11 bases between. The length of the CDR3 is 12 residues.

The chain combines TRBV3-1 (or the pseudogene TRBV3-2) with TRBJ2-3; 11 nucleotides agree with TRBD2. The CDR3 runs to 15 residues. Germline V CDR1 and CDR2: LGHDT, YNNKEL (reference sequence). J was trimmed by 4 bases and V by 5 bases; bases with no gene match: 5. CDR3 sequence reads: CASSYYSGGADTQYF. The CDR3 coding sequence is TGTGCCAGCAGCTATTATAGCGGGGGGGCAGATACGCAGTATTTT.

The chain combines TRBV4-3 with TRBJ1-2, with 8 positions matching TRBD1. Per germline, CDR1 LGHNA and CDR2 YSLEER. The CDR3 contains 21 residues. V was clipped by 4 bases and J by 2 bases; unmatched bases: 24. The CDR3 DNA sequence: TGCGCCAGCAGCCCGAGGGGGGCCGCAGGGGGCCTATCTTCGTGGAACTATGGCTACACCTTC. It codes for CASSPRGAAGGLSSWNYGYTF.

In this sample, this clone turned up once. V gene TRBV9 combines with J gene TRBJ2-7; 8 bases fit TRBD2. Losses at the gene ends were 0 bases for V and 2 bases for J; bases not matched to a gene: 4. Germline CDR1 and CDR2: SGDLS and YYNGEE. The CDR3 length is 15 residues. The CDR3 region has the DNA TGTGCCAGCAGCGTAGGCGGGGGGCAGGCCTACGAGCAGTACTTC. Encoded protein: CASSVGGGQAYEQYF. The full variable domain, completed using reference TRBV9 and TRBJ2-7, is DSGVTQTPKHLITATGQRVTLRCSPRSGDLSVYWYQQSLDQGLQFLIQYYNGEERAKGNILERFSAQQFPDLHSELNLSSLELGDSALYFCASSVGGGQAYEQYFGPGTRLTVT.

The chain is built from TRBV3-1 (or the pseudogene TRBV3-2) and TRBJ1-2, with 8 bases fitting TRBD1. V trimming: 0 bases; J trimming: 7 bases; junction bases outside the gene matches: 13. CDR3 length equals 17 residues. The germline CDR1 and CDR2 sequences are LGHDT and YNNKEL (reference sequence). The CDR3 nucleotides are TGTGCCAGCAGCCAAGATTCGGACAGGGCTTTTTTGGCTGGCTACACCTTC. This encodes CASSQDSDRAFLAGYTF.

This clone was seen once. The chain carries TRBV2 and TRBJ2-7, with TRBD1 identical over 10 bases. The CDR3 length is 14 residues. CDR1 is SNHLY, CDR2 FYNNEI, per germline. Trimming removed 7 bases from V and 2 bases from J; junction bases left unmatched: 5. The CDR3 DNA follows: TGTGCCAGCACCGAGGGGACAGGGGCCTACGAGCAGTACTTC. Its translation: CASTEGTGAYEQYF.

The chain uses TRBV11-3 and TRBJ2-6, with D unresolved. Trimming removed 1 base at V and 0 bases at J, with 13 bases between. CDR1 and CDR2 (germline): SGHNT, YENEEA. CDR3 length: 18 residues. The CDR3 reads CASSLAPSPSSGANVLTF. The CDR3 DNA follows: TGTGCCAGCAGCTTAGCCCCCAGTCCAAGCTCTGGGGCCAACGTCCTGACTTTC.

The sample holds one count of this clone. The V and J genes are TRBV13 and TRBJ1-2; maybe TRBD1 (6 bases). Deletions cut 5 bases from V and 3 bases from J, with 19 bases between. Germline V gene lookup returns CDR1 PRHDT and CDR2 FYEKMQ (reference sequence). The CDR3 covers 16 residues. This CDR3 is CASSEQGPDKDYGYTF. CDR3 nucleotide sequence: TGTGCCAGCAGCGAACAGGGTCCGGATAAGGACTATGGCTACACCTTC.

The V call is TRBV5-1, the J call TRBJ2-1, with D perhaps matching TRBD1 (6 bases). V lost 8 bases and J 1 base, leaving 16 bases between the germline ends. CDR1 is SGHRS, CDR2 YFSETQ, per germline. The CDR3 runs to 15 residues. The CDR3 nucleotides read TGCGCCAGTTTAAAACAGGGTGGGTCCTACAATGAGCAGTTCTTC. Translating gives CASLKQGGSYNEQFF.

The chain carries TRBV28 and TRBJ2-2; D is undetermined. The CDR3 is made up of 12 amino acids. The V end lost 5 bases, the J end lost 6 bases, and 7 bases lay between the germline ends. Germline CDR1 MDHEN, CDR2 SYDVKM. CDR3 nucleotide sequence: TGTGCCAGCAGTAGCCCCGCCGGGGAGCTGTTTTTT. As protein: CASSSPAGELFF.

This clone is a singleton in its sample. In nucleotides, the CDR3 is TGTGCCAGCAGCGCACGACAGGGCGCGAACACCGGGGAGCTGTTTTTT. Protein sequence: CASSARQGANTGELFF. The gene calls are TRBV9 and TRBJ2-2; 7 bases agree with TRBD1. Germline CDR1 reads SGDLS; CDR2 reads YYNGEE. Trimming took 3 bases from V and 0 from J; bases not matched to a gene: 5. The CDR3 runs 16 residues.

V gene TRBV2 combines with J gene TRBJ1-2, with 7 bases aligning to TRBD1. Germline CDR1 reads SNHLY; CDR2 reads FYNNEI. This CDR3 is built from 13 residues. The junction had 4 bases not matched to a gene; V was cut back by 5 bases and J by 4 bases. The CDR3 loop is CASSPDRVYGYTF. CDR3 nucleotide sequence: TGTGCCAGCAGTCCTGACAGGGTCTATGGCTACACCTTC.

This clone was detected only once. The gene calls are TRBV5-6 and TRBJ1-3; 11 bases are a match to TRBD1. The junction had 2 bases not matched to a gene; V was cut back by 4 bases and J by 8 bases. Per germline, CDR1 SGHDT and CDR2 YYEEEE. The CDR3 is 13 amino acids. CDR3 sequence reads: CASSRDRGDTIYF. Here the CDR3 DNA reads TGTGCCAGCAGCCGGGACAGGGGGGACACCATATATTTT.

The CDR3 is CASSQRPGTEETQYF. The CDR3 nucleotides are TGCGCCAGCAGCCAACGACCTGGGACAGAAGAGACCCAGTACTTC. V gene TRBV4-3 combines with J gene TRBJ2-5, with TRBD1 matching 7 bases. Germline assignment: CDR1 LGHNA and CDR2 YSLEER. The CDR3 has 15 residues. Germline trimming cut 2 bases from V and 3 bases from J; bases unmatched to any gene: 6.

This clone was picked up one time. The chain links TRBV5-8 to TRBJ2-1; 7 positions agree with TRBD1. CDR3 size: 15 residues. Looked up from germline, CDR1 is SGHTS and CDR2 is YDEGEE. V was pared by 7 bases and J by 2 bases, with 9 bases of the junction left unmatched. CDR3 protein: CASPTGQVTYNEQFF. CDR3 sequence (DNA): TGTGCCAGCCCAACCGGACAGGTCACCTACAATGAGCAGTTCTTC. The variable domain in full, completed from reference TRBV5-8 and TRBJ2-1, reads EAGVTQSPTHLIKTRGQQATLRCSPISGHTSVYWYQQALGLGLQFLLWYDEGEERNRGNFPPRFSGRQFPNYSSELNVNALELEDSALYLCASPTGQVTYNEQFFGPGTRLTVL.

The V gene is TRBV11-2, the J gene TRBJ2-3; D perhaps matches TRBD2 (5 bases). V dropped 0 bases and J dropped 2 bases, with 6 bases sitting between them. The CDR3 runs 14 residues. Germline CDR1 reads SGHAT; CDR2 reads FQNNGV. The CDR3 is CASSLDGNTDTQYF. In nucleotides, the CDR3 is TGTGCCAGCAGCTTAGACGGGAACACAGATACGCAGTATTTT.

This clone was observed a single time. The chain recombines TRBV7-8 with TRBJ1-4; D unresolved. Germline CDR1 is SGHVS and CDR2 is FQNEAQ. V lost 2 bases and J 0 bases, leaving 10 bases between the germline ends. The CDR3 extends over 16 amino acids. CDR3 region: CASSLPLSATNEKLFF. The CDR3 DNA reads TGTGCCAGCAGCTTACCCCTCTCAGCAACTAATGAAAAACTGTTTTTT.

V and J are TRBV15 and TRBJ1-1; no reliable D call. Germline-derived CDR1 and CDR2 are LNHNV and YYDKDF (reference sequence). CDR3 length: 14 amino acids. Trimming left V 2 bases short and J 2 bases short, with 9 bases between. The CDR3 loop is CATSRSRGNTEAFF. The CDR3 coding sequence is TGTGCCACCAGCAGATCCCGCGGCAACACTGAAGCTTTCTTT.